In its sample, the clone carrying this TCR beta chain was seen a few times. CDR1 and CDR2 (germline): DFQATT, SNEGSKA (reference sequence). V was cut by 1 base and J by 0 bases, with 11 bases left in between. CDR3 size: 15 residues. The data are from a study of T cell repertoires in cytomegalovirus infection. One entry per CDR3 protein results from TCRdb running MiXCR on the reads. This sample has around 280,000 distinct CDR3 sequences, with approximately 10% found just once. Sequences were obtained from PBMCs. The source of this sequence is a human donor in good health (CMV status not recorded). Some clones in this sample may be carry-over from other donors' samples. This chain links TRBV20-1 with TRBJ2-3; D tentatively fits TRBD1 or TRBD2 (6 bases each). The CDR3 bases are TGCAGTGCTAGAGCGGGGGCCACTAGCACAGATACGCAGTATTTT. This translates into CSARAGATSTDTQYF.